Reported below is one T cell receptor (beta chain). The target antigen is unknown. The CDR3 contains 11 residues. Trimming removed 6 bases at V and 4 bases at J, with 6 bases between. Germline V lookup: CDR1 SQVTM, CDR2 ANQGSEA. It was RNA transcripts that yielded the amplified TCR beta CDR3 regions. An initial round of RT-PCR targeting the TCR CDR3 relied on the HTBI primer set. TCRdb itself ran the multiplex PCR reads through MiXCR, one entry per CDR3 protein. The table records just under 750,000 distinct CDR3 sequences, roughly a third of them present only once. This record belongs to a study of T cells in Graves' hyperthyroidism and ophthalmopathy. Notes on the study in general: Ophthalmopathy was distinguished from stable hyperthyroidism by 13 V-J signatures.

Graves' hyperthyroidism was deemed stable absent ophthalmopathy progression within 18 months. Lactation, pregnancy, other autoimmune disease or uncontrolled infection led to exclusion of patients. The source material was blood. The source is a woman in her 40s with Graves' hyperthyroidism. This chain uses TRBV29-1 with TRBJ2-2; D gene ambiguous. The CDR3 bases are TGCAGCGTCTGGGCCACCGGGGAGCTGTTTTTT. Its protein is CSVWATGELFF.